The 24 T cell receptor beta chains below were found in one sample sequenced in a study of T cells in Graves' hyperthyroidism and ophthalmopathy. Template material for amplifying TCR beta CDR3 regions consisted of RNA transcripts. Using the HTBI primer set, a first-round RT-PCR was run on the TCR CDR3. Using its own MiXCR run on the multiplex PCR reads, TCRdb lists one record per CDR3 protein. The data contain approximately 400,000 distinct CDR3 sequences, approximately 19% of them seen just once; the ten biggest clones take up around 4%. The sample comprised blood. Source of these receptors: a woman between 18 and 30 years old with Graves' hyperthyroidism.

This clonotype was seen ten or more times. CDR3 region: CASSYSVRDTYSNQPQHF. In DNA form, the CDR3 reads TGTGCCAGCAGTTACTCCGTCCGGGACACCTATAGCAATCAGCCCCAGCATTTT. This chain uses TRBV6-2 or TRBV6-3 with TRBJ1-5; possibly TRBD1 for D (6 bases). V was trimmed by 0 bases and J by 0 bases, leaving 15 bases between them. This CDR3 has 18 residues. Germline V lookup: CDR1 MNHEY, CDR2 SVGEGT.

This clonotype came up a few times. The CDR3 is CAWGSLSYEQYF. CDR3 coding DNA: TGTGCCTGGGGTTCCCTATCCTACGAGCAGTACTTC. This chain links TRBV30 with TRBJ2-7; D gene unclear. Trimming removed 5 bases from V and 1 base from J, with 9 bases in between. The CDR3 sequence is 12 residues long. Germline CDR1 GTSNPN, CDR2 SVGIG (reference sequence).

This rearrangement joins TRBV24-1 to TRBJ1-5; 7 nucleotides match TRBD1. CDR1 is KGHDR, CDR2 SFDVKD, per germline. With 4 bases clipped from V and 6 bases from J, the junction kept 2 bases outside the gene matches. The CDR3 spans 13 residues. For the CDR3, the DNA is TGTGCCACCAGTGAGACAGGGAGTCAGCCCCAGCATTTT. Encoded protein: CATSETGSQPQHF.

This clonotype was seen repeatedly, ten times or more. V gene TRBV6-5 combines with J gene TRBJ1-1; 8 bases are a match to TRBD1. Germline V gene lookup returns CDR1 MNHEY and CDR2 SVGAGI. There are 11 residues in the CDR3. J lost 8 bases, V lost 5 bases, and 1 base had no gene match. The CDR3 region is CASSRTGEAFF. CDR3 bases: TGTGCCAGCAGTCGGACAGGGGAAGCTTTCTTT.

This clonotype was recorded at least ten times. The chain uses TRBV9 and TRBJ2-5; 12 bases are a match to TRBD1. CDR1 and CDR2 from the germline V gene are SGDLS and YYNGEE. The CDR3 is 15 amino acids. The V gene end was trimmed by 4 bases and the J gene end by 5 bases; junction bases not matched to a gene: 6. This CDR3 is CASSPGQGAAETQYF. Written as DNA, the CDR3 is TGTGCCAGCAGCCCGGGACAGGGGGCGGCTGAGACCCAGTACTTC.

This clonotype was seen repeatedly, ten times or more. This chain links TRBV20-1 with TRBJ1-2; possibly TRBD1 for D (6 bases). V shed 2 bases and J shed 5 bases, with 12 bases lying between them. Germline V CDR1 and CDR2: DFQATT, SNEGSKA (reference sequence). This CDR3 region has 13 residues. Written as DNA, the CDR3 is TGCAGTGCTAGACGGGACATAGGATATGGCTACACCTTC. Its protein product is CSARRDIGYGYTF.

In its sample, this clonotype was seen many times. The rearrangement uses TRBV11-1 and TRBJ1-5; TRBD1 is a possible D gene (5 bases). V lost 1 base and J lost 0, with 10 bases in between. The CDR3 is 16 residues long. Germline V CDR1 and CDR2: SGHAT, FQDESV (reference sequence). The CDR3 here is CASSLGGGSSNQPQHF. The CDR3 DNA follows: TGTGCCAGCAGCTTAGGGGGGGGTAGTAGCAATCAGCCCCAGCATTTT.

This clonotype has at least ten counts. The chain uses TRBV20-1 and TRBJ2-7; D possibly uses TRBD1 or TRBD2 (5 bases each). With 3 bases removed from V and 1 base from J, the gap between germline ends came to 16 bases. Germline V gene sequence: CDR1 DFQATT, CDR2 SNEGSKA (reference sequence). This CDR3 is built from 15 residues. CDR3 region: CSARGPGTVSYEQYF. The CDR3, as DNA: TGCAGTGCTAGGGGCCCTGGGACCGTTTCCTACGAGCAGTACTTC.

This chain connects TRBV5-1 to TRBJ2-5, with TRBD2 identical over 13 bases. V dropped 4 bases and J dropped 4; count of bases not matched to a gene: 1. CDR1 SGHRS and CDR2 YFSETQ come from the germline V gene. There are 14 residues in the CDR3. For the CDR3, the DNA is TGCGCCAGCAGCACTAGCGGGGGGGCAGAGACCCAGTACTTC. It encodes CASSTSGGAETQYF.

This clonotype has at least ten counts. The V gene is TRBV20-1, the J gene TRBJ2-5; the match to TRBD2 covers 13 bases. V shed 1 base, J shed 5 bases, and the junction held 1 base outside the gene matches. CDR1 and CDR2 from the germline V gene are DFQATT and SNEGSKA (reference sequence). This CDR3 region has 14 residues. The CDR3 sequence: CSARGGLAGETQYF. In DNA, the CDR3 is TGCAGTGCTAGAGGGGGACTAGCGGGGGAGACCCAGTACTTC.

This clonotype was counted ten times or more. The rearrangement joins TRBV2 to TRBJ2-7; a weak D match, TRBD1 (6 bases). The V end lost 7 bases, the J end lost 4 bases, and 17 bases lay between the germline ends. The CDR3 spans 14 residues. The germline V gene encodes CDR1 SNHLY and CDR2 FYNNEI. In DNA form, the CDR3 reads TGTGCCAGCAAGGGGGATGAGGGTTATTACGAGCAGTACTTC. This gives the protein CASKGDEGYYEQYF.

This clonotype was seen more than once but under ten times. The chain recombines TRBV7-9 with TRBJ2-7; perhaps TRBD2 as D (6 bases). The CDR3 has 15 residues. V lost 3 bases and J lost 5, with 17 bases in between. The germline V gene encodes CDR1 SEHNR and CDR2 FQNEAQ (reference sequence). In DNA form, the CDR3 reads TGTGCCAGCAGCTTTACGGCAGGAGGGCCGGACGAGCAGTACTTC. Translated, it gives CASSFTAGGPDEQYF. Drawing the rest from reference TRBV7-9 and TRBJ2-7, the complete variable domain is DTGVSQNPRHKITKRGQNVTFRCDPISEHNRLYWYRQTLGQGPEFLTYFQNEAQLEKSRLLSDRFSAERPKGSFSTLEIQRTEQGDSAMYLCASSFTAGGPDEQYFGPGTRLTVT.

The J gene is TRBJ2-5, the V gene TRBV29-1; TRBD2 is a possible D gene (6 bases). The CDR3 is made up of 11 amino acids. V was shortened by 6 bases and J by 7 bases, with 12 bases between the two germline ends. Per the germline V gene, CDR1 is SQVTM and CDR2 is ANQGSEA. CDR3 sequence reads: CSVSIGGTQYF. In nucleotides, the CDR3 is TGCAGCGTCTCAATCGGGGGGACCCAGTACTTC.

This clonotype has ten or more counts. The CDR3 here is CATIPPVGGANVLTF. The CDR3 DNA follows: TGTGCCACCATCCCCCCGGTTGGTGGGGCCAACGTCCTGACTTTC. The chain recombines TRBV24-1 with TRBJ2-6; D uncertain. Germline CDR1 and CDR2: KGHDR and SFDVKD. This CDR3 contains 15 residues. V lost 8 bases and J 3 bases, leaving 13 bases between the germline ends.

This clonotype appeared many times. V gene TRBV6-2 or TRBV6-3 combines with J gene TRBJ1-1; the D gene is possibly TRBD1 (6 bases). The CDR3 has 12 amino acids. Germline V gene lookup returns CDR1 MNHEY and CDR2 SVGEGT. Trimming cost V 6 bases and J 11 bases, with 16 bases left between them. The CDR3 reads CASRGGQGHAFF. The CDR3 nucleotides read TGTGCCAGCAGGGGCGGCCAGGGACATGCTTTCTTT.

This clonotype was observed many times. V and J are TRBV6-1 and TRBJ2-2, with TRBD1 matching 8 bases. The CDR3 runs to 15 residues. Germline loops: CDR1 MNHNS, CDR2 SASEGT. J was trimmed by 1 base and V by 8 bases; bases with no gene match: 6. CDR3 coding DNA: TGTGCCAGCGTCCGACAGGGGATGAACACCGGGGAGCTGTTTTTT. Translating gives CASVRQGMNTGELFF.

Many counts were recorded for this clonotype. The chain has TRBV2 and TRBJ2-2; D is perhaps TRBD1 (6 bases). CDR1 SNHLY and CDR2 FYNNEI come from the germline V gene. The CDR3 runs 15 residues. V was cut by 4 bases and J by 5 bases, with 14 bases left in between. CDR3 nucleotide sequence: TGTGCCAGCAGTGCAGTACAGGGCAGGACCGGGGAGCTGTTTTTT. This sequence encodes CASSAVQGRTGELFF. Together with reference TRBV2 and TRBJ2-2, the CDR3 gives the full variable domain: EPEVTQTPSHQVTQMGQEVILRCVPISNHLYFYWYRQILGQKVEFLVSFYNNEISEKSEIFDDQFSVERPDGSNFTLKIRSTKLEDSAMYFCASSAVQGRTGELFFGEGSRLTVL.

This clonotype was detected many times. The J gene is TRBJ1-1, the V gene TRBV19, with D unclear. Trimming removed 6 bases at V and 3 bases at J, with 14 bases between. Germline assignment: CDR1 LNHDA and CDR2 SQIVND (reference sequence). The CDR3 is 14 residues long. As DNA, the CDR3 is TGTGCCAGTAGGGTTGGCCCACCTGACACTGAAGCTTTCTTT. Translated: CASRVGPPDTEAFF.

In this sample, this clonotype turned up many times. The J gene is TRBJ2-2, the V gene TRBV28; D ambiguous. CDR1 is MDHEN and CDR2 is SYDVKM in the germline V gene. Trimming left V 6 bases short and J 0 bases short, with 14 bases between. CDR3 size: 16 residues. The CDR3 DNA follows: TGTGCCAGCAGCCCAGAGGACGCATCGAACACCGGGGAGCTGTTTTTT. It yields the protein CASSPEDASNTGELFF.

This clonotype was recorded only once. J is TRBJ2-5 and V is TRBV12-3 or TRBV12-4; the match to TRBD2 covers 16 bases. This CDR3 comprises 17 residues. V was pared by 5 bases and J by 4 bases, with 7 bases of the junction left unmatched. CDR3 region: CASSIGTSGGAAETQYF. Written as DNA, the CDR3 is TGTGCCAGCAGTATCGGGACTAGCGGGGGGGCCGCAGAGACCCAGTACTTC.

This clonotype was recorded many times. The chain has TRBV29-1 and TRBJ1-1, with 8 bases identical to TRBD1. The junction had 9 bases not matched to a gene; V was cut back by 6 bases and J by 0 bases. The germline gives CDR1 SQVTM, CDR2 ANQGSEA. The CDR3 is 15 residues long. The CDR3 is CSVNDRGVMNTEAFF. CDR3 nucleotides: TGCAGCGTCAACGACAGGGGAGTTATGAACACTGAAGCTTTCTTT.

The sample holds many counts of this clonotype. The V gene is TRBV6-5, the J gene TRBJ1-3, with D unresolved. V lost 2 bases, J lost 0 bases, and 2 bases lay in between. Germline-derived CDR1 and CDR2 are MNHEY and SVGAGI. This CDR3 comprises 13 residues. The chain's CDR3 is CASSYGSGNTIYF. CDR3 bases: TGTGCCAGCAGTTACGGCTCTGGAAACACCATATATTTT.

This clonotype was recorded many times. This chain joins TRBV10-3 and TRBJ2-2; TRBD2 is a possible D gene (6 bases). This CDR3 is 13 amino acids long. V dropped 4 bases and J dropped 6 bases, with 9 bases sitting between them. Germline assignment: CDR1 ENHRY and CDR2 SYGVKD. The CDR3 DNA reads TGTGCCATCAGTGGTCCGGGGGCCGGGGAGCTGTTTTTT. Its translation is CAISGPGAGELFF.

The chain recombines TRBV28 with TRBJ2-5; no clear D gene. Between the trimmed V and J ends, which lost 3 bases and 0 bases, there was a span of 17 bases. CDR1 is MDHEN and CDR2 is SYDVKM in the germline V gene. This CDR3 comprises 17 residues. The CDR3 DNA sequence: TGTGCCAGCAGTTTCGTCCGGCCTTTCGAGTACCAAGAGACCCAGTACTTC. Protein: CASSFVRPFEYQETQYF.